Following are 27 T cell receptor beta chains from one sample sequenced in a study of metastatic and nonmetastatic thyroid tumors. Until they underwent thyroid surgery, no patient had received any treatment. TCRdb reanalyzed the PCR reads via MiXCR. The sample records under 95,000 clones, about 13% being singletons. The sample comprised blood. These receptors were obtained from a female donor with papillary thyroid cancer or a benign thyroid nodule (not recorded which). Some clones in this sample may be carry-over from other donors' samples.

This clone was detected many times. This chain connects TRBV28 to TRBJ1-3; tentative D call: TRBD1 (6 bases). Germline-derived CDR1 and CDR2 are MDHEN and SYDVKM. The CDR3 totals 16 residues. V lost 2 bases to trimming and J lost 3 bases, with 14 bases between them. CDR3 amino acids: CASSLDRGAFGNTIYF. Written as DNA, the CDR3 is TGTGCCAGCAGTTTAGACCGGGGGGCGTTTGGAAACACCATATATTTT.

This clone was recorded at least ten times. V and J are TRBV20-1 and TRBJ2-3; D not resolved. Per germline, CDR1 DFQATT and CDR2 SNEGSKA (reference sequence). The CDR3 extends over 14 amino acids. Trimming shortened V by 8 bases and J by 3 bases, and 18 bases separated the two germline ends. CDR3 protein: CSPWTPVATDTQYF. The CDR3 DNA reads TGCAGTCCCTGGACCCCGGTGGCGACAGATACGCAGTATTTT.

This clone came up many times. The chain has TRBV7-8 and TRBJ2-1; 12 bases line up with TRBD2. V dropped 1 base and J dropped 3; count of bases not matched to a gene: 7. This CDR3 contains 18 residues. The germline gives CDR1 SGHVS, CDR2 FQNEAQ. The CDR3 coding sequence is TGTGCCAGCAGCTTAGGGCTAGCGGGAGGGAAAAACTACAATGAGCAGTTCTTC. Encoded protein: CASSLGLAGGKNYNEQFF.

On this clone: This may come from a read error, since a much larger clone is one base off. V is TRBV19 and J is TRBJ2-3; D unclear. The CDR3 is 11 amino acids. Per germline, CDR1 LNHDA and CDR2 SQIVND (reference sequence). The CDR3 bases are TGTGCCAGTAGTATCACATATACGCAGTATTTT. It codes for CASSITYTQYF.

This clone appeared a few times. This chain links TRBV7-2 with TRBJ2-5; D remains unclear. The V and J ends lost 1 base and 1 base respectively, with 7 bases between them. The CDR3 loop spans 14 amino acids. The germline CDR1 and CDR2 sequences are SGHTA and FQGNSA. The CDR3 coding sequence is TGTGCCAGCAGCTTAGTTGGCAGCCAAGAGACCCAGTACTTC. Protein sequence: CASSLVGSQETQYF.

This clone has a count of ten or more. CDR3 protein: CASSSPGYLGGESFF. The DNA of the CDR3 is TGTGCCAGCAGCTCCCCAGGATACTTGGGGGGTGAGTCTTTCTTT. V gene TRBV7-2 combines with J gene TRBJ1-1; the D gene is possibly TRBD1 (5 bases). This CDR3 is 15 amino acids long. Germline V lookup: CDR1 SGHTA, CDR2 FQGNSA. V was cut by 4 bases and J by 12 bases, with 24 bases left in between.

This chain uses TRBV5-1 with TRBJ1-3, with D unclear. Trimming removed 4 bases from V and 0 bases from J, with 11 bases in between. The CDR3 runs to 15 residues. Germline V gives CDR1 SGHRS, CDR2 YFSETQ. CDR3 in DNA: TGCGCCAGCAGCGCGGATCTGAGCTCTGGAAACACCATATATTTT. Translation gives CASSADLSSGNTIYF.

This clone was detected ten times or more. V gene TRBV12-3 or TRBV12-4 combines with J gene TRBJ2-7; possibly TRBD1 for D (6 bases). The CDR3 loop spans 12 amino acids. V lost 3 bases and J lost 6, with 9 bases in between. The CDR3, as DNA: TGTGCCAGCAGTTTGACACAGGGCGAGCAGTACTTC. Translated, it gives CASSLTQGEQYF.

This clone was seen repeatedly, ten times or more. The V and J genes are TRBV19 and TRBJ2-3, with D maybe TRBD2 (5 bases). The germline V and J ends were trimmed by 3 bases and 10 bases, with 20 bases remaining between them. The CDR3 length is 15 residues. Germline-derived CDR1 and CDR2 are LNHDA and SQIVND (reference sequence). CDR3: CASSITGMGFFAQYF. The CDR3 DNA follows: TGTGCCAGTAGTATTACCGGGATGGGGTTTTTTGCGCAGTATTTT.

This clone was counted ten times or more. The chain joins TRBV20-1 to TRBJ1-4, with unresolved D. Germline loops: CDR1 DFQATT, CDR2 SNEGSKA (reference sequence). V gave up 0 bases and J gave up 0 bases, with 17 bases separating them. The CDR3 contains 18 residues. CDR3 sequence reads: CSARDLPLAGPTNEKLFF. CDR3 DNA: TGCAGTGCTAGAGATCTTCCTTTGGCAGGCCCAACTAATGAAAAACTGTTTTTT.

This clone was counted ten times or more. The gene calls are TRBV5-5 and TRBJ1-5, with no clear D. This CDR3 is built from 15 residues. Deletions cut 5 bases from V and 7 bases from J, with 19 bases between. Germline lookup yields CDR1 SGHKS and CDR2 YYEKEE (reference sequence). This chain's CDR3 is CASRPTNSFFQPQHF. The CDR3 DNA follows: TGTGCCAGCAGGCCAACTAACTCGTTCTTCCAGCCCCAGCATTTT.

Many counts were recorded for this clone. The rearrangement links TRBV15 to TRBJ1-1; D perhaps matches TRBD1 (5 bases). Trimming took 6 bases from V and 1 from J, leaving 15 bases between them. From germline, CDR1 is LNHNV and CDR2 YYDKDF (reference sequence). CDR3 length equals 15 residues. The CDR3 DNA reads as TGTGCCACCAGTCGGAAATTGGGGACGAACACTGAAGCTTTCTTT. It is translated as CATSRKLGTNTEAFF.

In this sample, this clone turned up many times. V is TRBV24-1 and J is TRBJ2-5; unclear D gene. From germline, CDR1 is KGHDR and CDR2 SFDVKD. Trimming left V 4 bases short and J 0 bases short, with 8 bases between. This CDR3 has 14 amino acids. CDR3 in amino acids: CATSDPIYQETQYF. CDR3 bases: TGTGCCACCAGTGACCCTATATACCAAGAGACCCAGTACTTC.

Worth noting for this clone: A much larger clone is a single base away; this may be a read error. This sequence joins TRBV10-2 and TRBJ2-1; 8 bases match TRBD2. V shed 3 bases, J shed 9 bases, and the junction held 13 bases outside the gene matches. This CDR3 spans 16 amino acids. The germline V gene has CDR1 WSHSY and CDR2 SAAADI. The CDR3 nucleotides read TGCGCCAGCAGTGATTTCCCCCGACTAGCGCTTAGTGAGCAGTTCTTC. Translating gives CASSDFPRLALSEQFF.

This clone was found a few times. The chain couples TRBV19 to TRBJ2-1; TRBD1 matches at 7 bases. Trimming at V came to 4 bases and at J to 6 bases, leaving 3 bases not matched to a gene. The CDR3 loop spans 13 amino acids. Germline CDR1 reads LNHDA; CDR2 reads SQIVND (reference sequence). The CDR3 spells CASSTTGANEQFF. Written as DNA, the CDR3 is TGTGCCAGTAGTACTACAGGGGCCAATGAGCAGTTCTTC. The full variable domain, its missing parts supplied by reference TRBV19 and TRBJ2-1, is DGGITQSPKYLFRKEGQNVTLSCEQNLNHDAMYWYRQDPGQGLRLIYYSQIVNDFQKGDIAEGYSVSREKKESFPLTVTSAQKNPTAFYLCASSTTGANEQFFGPGTRLTVL.

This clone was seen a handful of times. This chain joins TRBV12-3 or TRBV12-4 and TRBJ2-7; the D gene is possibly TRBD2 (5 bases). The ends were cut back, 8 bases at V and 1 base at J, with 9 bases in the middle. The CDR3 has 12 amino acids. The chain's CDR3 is CASLGISYEQYF. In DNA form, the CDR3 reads TGTGCCAGCCTCGGGATTTCCTACGAGCAGTACTTC.

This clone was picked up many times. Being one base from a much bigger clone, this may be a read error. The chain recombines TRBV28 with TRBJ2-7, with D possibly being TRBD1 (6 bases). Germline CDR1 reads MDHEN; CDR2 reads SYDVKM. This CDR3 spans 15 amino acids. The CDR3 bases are TGTGCCAGCAGTCCGCAGGGGATAATTGCCTACGGGCAGTACTTC. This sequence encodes CASSPQGIIAYGQYF.

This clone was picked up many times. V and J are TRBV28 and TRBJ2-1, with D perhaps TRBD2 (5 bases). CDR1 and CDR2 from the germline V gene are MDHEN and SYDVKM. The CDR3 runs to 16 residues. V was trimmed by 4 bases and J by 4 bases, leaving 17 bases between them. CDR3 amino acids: CASSSQDGLTYNEQFF. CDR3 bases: TGTGCCAGCAGTTCCCAGGACGGACTCACGTACAATGAGCAGTTCTTC.

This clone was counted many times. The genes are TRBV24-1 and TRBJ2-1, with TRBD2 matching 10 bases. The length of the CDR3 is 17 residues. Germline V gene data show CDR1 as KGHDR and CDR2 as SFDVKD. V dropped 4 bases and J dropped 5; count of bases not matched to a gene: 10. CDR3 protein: CATSEDSGTSVNNEQFF. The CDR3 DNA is TGTGCCACCAGTGAGGATTCCGGGACTAGCGTAAACAATGAGCAGTTCTTC.

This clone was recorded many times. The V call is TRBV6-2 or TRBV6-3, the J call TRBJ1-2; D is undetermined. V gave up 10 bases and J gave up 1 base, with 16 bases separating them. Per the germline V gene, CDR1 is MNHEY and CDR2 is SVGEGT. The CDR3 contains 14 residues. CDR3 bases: TGTGCCACCAATGAGAGAGGGCTTAACTATGGCTACACCTTC. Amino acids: CATNERGLNYGYTF.

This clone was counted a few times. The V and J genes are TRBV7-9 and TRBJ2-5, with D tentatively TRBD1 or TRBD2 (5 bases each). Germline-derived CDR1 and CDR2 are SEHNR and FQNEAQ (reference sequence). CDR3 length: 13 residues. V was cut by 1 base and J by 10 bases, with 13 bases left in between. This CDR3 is CASSLGGERVQYF. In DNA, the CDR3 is TGTGCCAGCAGCTTAGGAGGGGAAAGGGTCCAGTACTTC.

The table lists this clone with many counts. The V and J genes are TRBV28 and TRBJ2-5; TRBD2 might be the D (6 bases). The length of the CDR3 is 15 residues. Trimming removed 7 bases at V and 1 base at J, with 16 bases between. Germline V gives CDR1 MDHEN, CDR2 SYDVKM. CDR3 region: CASKLGGALQETQYF. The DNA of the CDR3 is TGTGCCAGCAAGTTGGGCGGGGCCCTCCAAGAGACCCAGTACTTC.

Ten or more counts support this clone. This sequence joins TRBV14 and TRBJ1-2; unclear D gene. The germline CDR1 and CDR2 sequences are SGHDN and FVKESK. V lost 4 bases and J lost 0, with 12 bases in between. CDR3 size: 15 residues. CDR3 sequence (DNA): TGTGCCAGCAGCCCACCGCTTACAGCTAACTATGGCTACACCTTC. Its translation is CASSPPLTANYGYTF.

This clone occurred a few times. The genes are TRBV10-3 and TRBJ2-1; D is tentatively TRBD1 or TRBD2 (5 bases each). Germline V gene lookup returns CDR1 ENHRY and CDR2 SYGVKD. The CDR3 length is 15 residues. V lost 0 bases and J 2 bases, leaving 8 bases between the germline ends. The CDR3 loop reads CAISESRETYNEQFF. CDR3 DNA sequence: TGTGCCATCAGTGAGTCCAGGGAGACCTACAATGAGCAGTTCTTC.

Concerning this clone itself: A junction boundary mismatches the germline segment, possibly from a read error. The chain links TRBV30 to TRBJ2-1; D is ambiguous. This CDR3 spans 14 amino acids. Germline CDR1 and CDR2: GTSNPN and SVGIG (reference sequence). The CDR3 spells CAWRGLVACNEQFF. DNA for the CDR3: TGTGCCTGGAGGGGGTTGGTCGCGTGCAATGAGCAGTTCTTT.

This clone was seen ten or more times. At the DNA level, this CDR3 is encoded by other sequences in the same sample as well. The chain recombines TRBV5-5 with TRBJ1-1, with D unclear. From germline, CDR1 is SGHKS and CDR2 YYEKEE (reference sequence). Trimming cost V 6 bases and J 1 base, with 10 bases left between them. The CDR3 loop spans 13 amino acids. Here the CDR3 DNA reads TGTGCCAGCATCCCATCCGGGAACACTGAAGCTTTCTTT. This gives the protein CASIPSGNTEAFF.

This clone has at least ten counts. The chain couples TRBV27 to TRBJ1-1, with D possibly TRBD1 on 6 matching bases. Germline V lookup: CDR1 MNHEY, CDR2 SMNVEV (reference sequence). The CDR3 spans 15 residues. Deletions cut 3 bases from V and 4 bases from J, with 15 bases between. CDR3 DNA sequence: TGTGCCAGCAGTTTGATGATGGGGGCAGGCACTGAAGCTTTCTTT. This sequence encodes CASSLMMGAGTEAFF.